Shown below are 28 T cell receptor beta chains from a single sample sequenced in a study of type 1 regulatory T cells. TCRdb used MiXCR to reprocess the reads, holding one entry per CDR3 protein. This table holds some 100,000 distinct CDR3 sequences, roughly 31% found once. Material for sequencing was CD4+ T cells, either the whole sample or a sorted fraction (not recorded which). Receptor source: a human donor in good health.

There are a few counts of this clonotype. CDR3 sequence: CASSLGLAGPYEQYF. In DNA, the CDR3 is TGCGCCAGCAGCTTGGGGCTAGCGGGGCCCTACGAGCAGTACTTC. The gene calls are TRBV5-1 and TRBJ2-7, with 9 bases identical to TRBD2. CDR1 and CDR2 (germline): SGHRS, YFSETQ. V lost 0 bases to trimming and J lost 2 bases; unmatched junction nucleotides: 3. CDR3 length equals 15 residues.

This chain links TRBV20-1 with TRBJ1-5; D is perhaps TRBD1 (5 bases). Germline V gene data show CDR1 as DFQATT and CDR2 as SNEGSKA (reference sequence). This CDR3 contains 16 residues. V was cut by 3 bases and J by 2 bases, with 17 bases left in between. The CDR3 loop is CSARGTQGLGNQPQHF. CDR3 in DNA: TGCAGTGCTAGGGGTACCCAGGGTTTGGGCAATCAGCCCCAGCATTTT.

Only a few counts were recorded for this clonotype. The J gene is TRBJ1-3, the V gene TRBV4-1, with D uncertain. The V and J ends lost 0 bases and 0 bases respectively, with 12 bases between them. CDR3 size: 17 residues. Germline V gene data show CDR1 as MGHRA and CDR2 as YSYEKL. CDR3: CASSQDTGGLSGNTIYF. CDR3 DNA sequence: TGCGCCAGCAGCCAAGATACGGGAGGCCTCTCTGGAAACACCATATATTTT.

This sequence joins TRBV5-1 and TRBJ2-5; tentative D call: TRBD2 (6 bases). The CDR3 sequence is 15 residues long. V was pared by 2 bases and J by 1 base, with 12 bases between. The V gene's germline CDR1 is SGHRS and CDR2 YFSETQ. The CDR3 loop is CASSLRPGGQETQYF. The CDR3 region has the DNA TGCGCCAGCAGCTTAAGACCCGGGGGCCAAGAGACCCAGTACTTC.

This clonotype has a handful of counts. The CDR3 sequence is CASSPPGQGLAYEQYF. The CDR3, as DNA: TGTGCCAGCTCACCACCGGGACAGGGATTGGCCTACGAGCAGTACTTC. This chain connects TRBV18 to TRBJ2-7; 9 nucleotides agree with TRBD1. After removal of 0 bases from V and 2 bases from J, the junction contained 5 bases not matched to a gene. Germline values: CDR1 KGHSH, CDR2 LQKENI. This CDR3 spans 16 amino acids.

This clonotype was counted a few times. This chain's CDR3 is CASSQGLAGHNEQFF. The CDR3 nucleotides are TGTGCCAGCAGCCAGGGACTAGCGGGACACAATGAGCAGTTCTTC. This rearrangement joins TRBV7-6 to TRBJ2-1, with 13 bases fitting TRBD2. Germline CDR1 SGHVS, CDR2 FNYEAQ. With 5 bases clipped from V and 5 bases from J, the junction kept 3 bases outside the gene matches. The CDR3 contains 15 residues.

This clonotype has a handful of counts. The CDR3 here is CATSRGQGAGTDTQYF. In nucleotides, the CDR3 is TGTGCCACCAGCAGAGGTCAGGGGGCAGGCACAGATACGCAGTATTTT. The chain employs TRBV15 and TRBJ2-3; TRBD1 matches 8 bases. The V and J ends lost 1 base and 1 base, in that order; junction bases with no gene match: 4. The CDR3 runs 16 residues. Germline lookup yields CDR1 LNHNV and CDR2 YYDKDF (reference sequence).

The CDR3: CASSYSILATGELFF. The CDR3 region has the DNA TGTGCCAGCAGTTACTCGATTTTAGCAACCGGGGAGCTGTTTTTT. The chain joins TRBV6-2 or TRBV6-3 to TRBJ2-2; D ambiguous. The germline gives CDR1 MNHEY, CDR2 SVGEGT. V was pared by 0 bases and J by 5 bases, with 10 bases between. This CDR3 contains 15 residues.

The chain carries TRBV5-1 and TRBJ2-5; 9 bases fit TRBD2. J gave up 4 bases and V 6 bases, and 10 bases lay outside the gene matches. The CDR3 covers 15 residues. CDR1 and CDR2 from the germline V gene are SGHRS and YFSETQ. CDR3 residues: CASKTIAGAGETQYF. CDR3 sequence (DNA): TGCGCCAGCAAGACCATAGCGGGAGCTGGAGAGACCCAGTACTTC. Using reference TRBV5-1 and TRBJ2-5 for the parts outside the CDR3, the full variable domain is KAGVTQTPRYLIKTRGQQVTLSCSPISGHRSVSWYQQTPGQGLQFLFEYFSETQRNKGNFPGRFSGRQFSNSRSEMNVSTLELGDSALYLCASKTIAGAGETQYFGPGTRLLVL.

This clonotype has only a few counts. V is TRBV29-1 and J is TRBJ1-3; maybe TRBD1 (5 bases). This CDR3 is 19 amino acids long. V shed 1 base and J shed 4 bases, with 26 bases lying between them. Germline V gene lookup returns CDR1 SQVTM and CDR2 ANQGSEA. In DNA, the CDR3 is TGCAGCGTTGAAGGAGTATTCGGCCAGGGCCAGTCCTACGGAAACACCATATATTTT. Protein sequence: CSVEGVFGQGQSYGNTIYF.

The V gene is TRBV30, the J gene TRBJ1-2, with D unclear. The CDR3 is 12 residues long. The germline V gene has CDR1 GTSNPN and CDR2 SVGIG (reference sequence). V was shortened by 2 bases and J by 8 bases, with 12 bases between the two germline ends. In DNA form, the CDR3 reads TGTGCCTGGAGTAAATCTGAATGGGGCTACACCTTC. It translates to CAWSKSEWGYTF.

Concerning this clonotype itself: A junction end diverges from the germline sequence, so it may reflect a read error. The chain employs TRBV7-3 and TRBJ1-6; D possibly corresponds to TRBD1 (5 bases). CDR1 SGHTA and CDR2 FQGTGA come from the germline V gene. The length of the CDR3 is 15 residues. The CDR3 spells CANSSQRGVNSPLHF. The CDR3 DNA follows: TGTGCCAACAGCTCCCAAAGGGGAGTTAATTCACCCCTCCACTTT.

This clonotype appeared a few times. The chain combines TRBV7-6 with TRBJ2-7, with D perhaps matching TRBD2 (5 bases). The germline V gene has CDR1 SGHVS and CDR2 FNYEAQ. The CDR3 contains 15 residues. Trimming stripped 5 bases from V and 2 bases from J, with 16 bases between. In DNA form, the CDR3 reads TGTGCCAGCAGCCTAAACCCTGGAGGCCCCTACGAGCAGTACTTC. Translating it yields CASSLNPGGPYEQYF.

This clonotype has just a few counts. The chain employs TRBV20-1 and TRBJ2-2, with D possibly being TRBD1 or TRBD2 (5 bases each). Germline V gene sequence: CDR1 DFQATT, CDR2 SNEGSKA (reference sequence). CDR3 size: 15 residues. Between the trimmed V and J ends, which lost 6 bases and 7 bases, there was a span of 21 bases. CDR3 sequence reads: CSAPDTSNLNGELFF. The CDR3 coding sequence is TGCAGTGCCCCGGACACTAGTAACCTCAACGGGGAGCTGTTTTTT.

The chain links TRBV19 to TRBJ2-3, with D possibly TRBD2 on 6 matching bases. The ends were cut back, 9 bases at V and 5 bases at J, with 27 bases in the middle. The CDR3 has 17 amino acids. Germline lookup yields CDR1 LNHDA and CDR2 SQIVND (reference sequence). The CDR3 here is CASHSTLGTGQRDTQYF. The DNA of the CDR3 is TGTGCCAGCCATTCAACCCTTGGGACTGGCCAGAGAGATACGCAGTATTTT. Drawing the rest from reference TRBV19 and TRBJ2-3, the complete variable domain is DGGITQSPKYLFRKEGQNVTLSCEQNLNHDAMYWYRQDPGQGLRLIYYSQIVNDFQKGDIAEGYSVSREKKESFPLTVTSAQKNPTAFYLCASHSTLGTGQRDTQYFGPGTRLTVL.

The CDR3 coding sequence is TGCAGTGCTAGAGATCGGGTGGATGGCTACACCTTC. It encodes CSARDRVDGYTF. V and J are TRBV20-1 and TRBJ1-2; D call uncertain. CDR3 length equals 12 residues. Per the germline V gene, CDR1 is DFQATT and CDR2 is SNEGSKA (reference sequence). The V end was cut by 0 bases, the J end by 6 bases, with 8 bases between.

The genes are TRBV6-1 and TRBJ2-7, with TRBD2 matching 13 bases. The CDR3 is 15 amino acids. Germline V lookup: CDR1 MNHNS, CDR2 SASEGT. The ends lost 6 bases at V and 6 bases at J; junction bases unmatched: 8. The CDR3 loop is CASSRLAGGLIEQYF. The CDR3 DNA follows: TGTGCCAGCAGCCGACTAGCGGGAGGCCTCATCGAGCAGTACTTC.

The chain couples TRBV5-4 to TRBJ2-7; maybe TRBD1 (6 bases). Germline lookup yields CDR1 SGHNT and CDR2 YYREEE (reference sequence). This CDR3 region has 13 residues. V lost 2 bases, J lost 5 bases, and 11 bases lay in between. The CDR3 DNA is TGTGCCAGCAGCTTTCTACAGGGTCACGAGCAGTACTTC. Protein sequence: CASSFLQGHEQYF.

The V gene is TRBV6-2 or TRBV6-3, the J gene TRBJ2-5; D gene uncertain. Trimming pared 10 bases from V and 2 bases from J, leaving 26 bases between. Germline V gene lookup returns CDR1 MNHEY and CDR2 SVGEGT. The CDR3 sequence is 17 residues long. DNA for the CDR3: TGTGCCACCCTTAAGGGCACCGGAAGAGCGACTCAAGAGACCCAGTACTTC. This gives the protein CATLKGTGRATQETQYF.

This clonotype occurred a few times. The chain links TRBV12-3 or TRBV12-4 to TRBJ2-2, with D unresolved. With 6 bases removed from V and 8 bases from J, the gap between germline ends came to 13 bases. The CDR3 sequence is 13 residues long. CDR3 residues: CASSNPGVGELFF. The CDR3 DNA sequence: TGTGCCAGCAGCAACCCCGGCGTTGGGGAGCTGTTTTTT.

The J gene is TRBJ2-1, the V gene TRBV3-1; 11 positions agree with TRBD2. This CDR3 spans 16 amino acids. Germline V gene lookup returns CDR1 LGHDT and CDR2 YNNKEL (reference sequence). V shed 2 bases, J shed 7 bases, and the junction held 7 bases outside the gene matches. In nucleotides, the CDR3 is TGTGCCAGCAGCCAATACACGGCTAGCGGGAGGAATGAGCAGTTCTTC. It encodes CASSQYTASGRNEQFF.

This rearrangement joins TRBV24-1 to TRBJ2-1; weak D call: TRBD2 (6 bases). Trimming took off 7 bases at V and 8 bases at J, with 11 bases between the two ends. CDR3 length: 12 amino acids. Per germline, CDR1 KGHDR and CDR2 SFDVKD. CDR3 protein: CATRGEVDEQFF. In DNA, the CDR3 is TGTGCCACCAGGGGGGAGGTCGATGAGCAGTTCTTC.

This clonotype has more than one count but fewer than ten. The chain joins TRBV29-1 to TRBJ1-4; 11 nucleotides match TRBD1. Germline CDR1 SQVTM, CDR2 ANQGSEA. With V trimmed by 7 bases and J by 6 bases, 4 bases remained unmatched. The CDR3 extends over 13 amino acids. The CDR3 here is CSASDRGHEKLFF. The DNA of the CDR3 is TGCAGCGCATCGGACAGGGGGCATGAAAAACTGTTTTTT. The full variable domain, its missing parts supplied by reference TRBV29-1 and TRBJ1-4, is SAVISQKPSRDICQRGTSLTIQCQVDSQVTMMFWYRQQPGQSLTLIATANQGSEATYESGFVIDKFPISRPNLTFSTLTVSNMSPEDSSIYLCSASDRGHEKLFFGSGTQLSVL.

The V gene is TRBV11-2, the J gene TRBJ2-1; a possible D gene is TRBD1 (8 bases). This CDR3 is built from 16 residues. Germline CDR1 and CDR2: SGHAT and FQNNGV. V was shortened by 6 bases and J by 8 bases, with 23 bases between the two germline ends. The CDR3 nucleotides are TGTGCCAGCAGTTCAGGGGGCGGGGGTAGGGCGGATGAGCAGTTCTTC. This codes for CASSSGGGGRADEQFF.

J is TRBJ2-3 and V is TRBV6-5; 10 nucleotides align to TRBD2. CDR3 size: 14 residues. The junction had 7 bases not matched to a gene; V was cut back by 8 bases and J by 5 bases. Germline-derived CDR1 and CDR2 are MNHEY and SVGAGI. The CDR3 region is CASQAGGPKDTQYF. The CDR3 DNA follows: TGTGCCAGCCAAGCGGGAGGGCCGAAAGATACGCAGTATTTT.

The chain recombines TRBV5-1 with TRBJ2-1; D call uncertain. There are 13 residues in the CDR3. Germline loops: CDR1 SGHRS, CDR2 YFSETQ. Trimming stripped 0 bases from V and 8 bases from J, with 9 bases between. The CDR3 region is CASSLAVLDEQFF. CDR3 coding DNA: TGCGCCAGCAGCTTGGCCGTACTCGATGAGCAGTTCTTC.

J is TRBJ1-2 and V is TRBV14; TRBD1 is a possible D gene (5 bases). Germline values: CDR1 SGHDN, CDR2 FVKESK. CDR3 length: 14 residues. V lost 3 bases and J lost 7, with 15 bases in between. The CDR3 region is CASSQQVGAGGYTF. The CDR3 nucleotides read TGTGCCAGCAGCCAGCAGGTCGGGGCAGGTGGCTACACCTTC.

The chain combines TRBV5-6 with TRBJ2-2; D is ambiguous. V was cut by 3 bases and J by 0 bases, with 9 bases left in between. Germline V gene sequence: CDR1 SGHDT, CDR2 YYEEEE. This CDR3 spans 15 amino acids. This chain's CDR3 is CASSSLATNTGELFF. As DNA, the CDR3 is TGTGCCAGCAGCTCCCTGGCGACGAACACCGGGGAGCTGTTTTTT.